The 9 T cell receptor beta chains presented below share a single source sample, sequenced in a study of blood T cell repertoires in COVID-19. Sequencing used immunoSEQ multiplex PCR; TCRdb keeps in-frame clones, though not all of them. The sample carries more than 150,000 clones, 89% recorded once. Specimen: peripheral blood. These receptors were obtained from a man aged 55 to 70 with acute or convalescent COVID-19.

The rearrangement links TRBV6-2 or TRBV6-3 to TRBJ1-1, with D perhaps matching TRBD1 (6 bases). Germline CDR1 and CDR2: MNHEY and SVGEGT. The CDR3 covers 13 residues. V lost 4 bases to trimming and J lost 0 bases, with 6 bases between them. Written as DNA, the CDR3 is TGTGCCAGCAGTTGGACAGTGAACACTGAAGCTTTCTTT. Translating it yields CASSWTVNTEAFF.

V is TRBV4-1 and J is TRBJ2-2; 7 nucleotides align to TRBD1. V was clipped by 4 bases and J by 4 bases; unmatched bases: 3. In germline, CDR1 is MGHRA, CDR2 YSYEKL. This CDR3 contains 14 residues. For the CDR3, the DNA is TGCGCCAGCAGCCGGGGACAGACCACCGGGGAGCTGTTTTTT. As protein: CASSRGQTTGELFF.

This chain joins TRBV27 and TRBJ1-5, with D perhaps matching TRBD1 (6 bases). The V end was cut by 5 bases, the J end by 6 bases, with 17 bases between. The germline V gene encodes CDR1 MNHEY and CDR2 SMNVEV (reference sequence). The CDR3 consists of 15 residues. As DNA, the CDR3 is TGTGCCAGCAGTCCAAATACAGGCAGGGGTCAGCCCCAGCATTTT. Translating it yields CASSPNTGRGQPQHF.

This clone is categorized as medium-sized. The rearrangement joins TRBV6-1 to TRBJ2-7; D remains unclear. The CDR3 is made up of 12 amino acids. Trimming pared 3 bases from V and 3 bases from J, leaving 6 bases between. Germline V CDR1 and CDR2: MNHNS, SASEGT. The CDR3 here is CASSDHYYEQYF. CDR3 nucleotide sequence: TGTGCCAGCAGTGACCACTACTACGAGCAGTACTTC.

V is TRBV5-4 and J is TRBJ1-1; no definite D call. V was trimmed by 3 bases and J by 1 base, leaving 10 bases between them. The CDR3 contains 14 residues. Germline CDR1 reads SGHNT; CDR2 reads YYREEE (reference sequence). The CDR3 loop is CASSSWERNTEAFF. The DNA for the CDR3 is TGTGCCAGCAGCTCGTGGGAGCGGAACACTGAAGCTTTCTTT.

This chain links TRBV5-4 with TRBJ2-3, with D perhaps TRBD2 (6 bases). Germline CDR1 SGHNT, CDR2 YYREEE (reference sequence). Trimming took off 0 bases at V and 6 bases at J, with 14 bases between the two ends. The CDR3 runs 15 residues. CDR3 sequence: CASSLAQGLGDTQYF. CDR3 nucleotides: TGTGCCAGCAGCTTGGCCCAGGGACTCGGGGATACGCAGTATTTT.

The chain employs TRBV6-1 and TRBJ1-3; no clear D gene. V lost 1 base and J lost 0, with 7 bases in between. This CDR3 contains 15 residues. Germline V gene lookup returns CDR1 MNHNS and CDR2 SASEGT. The CDR3 DNA is TGTGCCAGCAGTGAAGGTCTTCCCTCTGGAAACACCATATATTTT. The encoded protein is CASSEGLPSGNTIYF.

The CDR3 loop reads CASSGGSGETQYF. CDR3 coding DNA: TGTGCCAGTAGTGGCGGGAGCGGCGAGACCCAGTACTTC. This chain joins TRBV19 and TRBJ2-5, with 7 bases aligning to TRBD2. Trimming at V came to 5 bases and at J to 5 bases, leaving 5 bases not matched to a gene. This CDR3 is 13 amino acids long. CDR1 and CDR2 from the germline V gene are LNHDA and SQIVND (reference sequence).

V usage is TRBV7-9 and J usage is TRBJ1-1; D not resolved. This CDR3 has 14 residues. From germline, CDR1 is SEHNR and CDR2 FQNEAQ (reference sequence). Between the trimmed V and J ends, which lost 11 bases and 3 bases, there was a span of 19 bases. The CDR3 sequence is CAALPHPPDTEAFF. The CDR3 DNA sequence: TGTGCCGCCCTCCCGCACCCTCCGGACACTGAAGCTTTCTTT.